The clone carrying this T cell receptor beta chain appeared a few times. The CDR3 length is 14 residues. V was shortened by 5 bases and J by 7 bases, with 17 bases between the two germline ends. From germline, CDR1 is MDHEN and CDR2 SYDVKM. The data originate from a study of blood T cell repertoires in COVID-19. Overall study: Samples of COVID-19 (acute and convalescent) were obtained from the United States, Italy and Spain. Sample material is recorded as cDNA or gDNA derived from T cells, B-cell-depleted T cells, or PBMCs.

Original analysis: Nucleated cell number was recorded as an estimate derived from reference gene primer amplification. The assay was immunoSEQ multiplex PCR, and TCRdb's table has in-frame clones only and misses some. V and J calls and clone size are given by that table; D and trimming were obtained from the DNA. The sample lists 65,000 to 85,000 clones, 65% to 90% occurring once. Sequenced input: peripheral blood. The sequence came from a man at least 80 years old with COVID-19, enrolled during active disease. The V and J genes are TRBV28 and TRBJ1-1; D is unclear. The CDR3 nucleotides are TGTGCCAGCAGTAGCCCCCAAGTGGAGCTTGAAGCTTTCTTT. Its translation is CASSSPQVELEAFF.